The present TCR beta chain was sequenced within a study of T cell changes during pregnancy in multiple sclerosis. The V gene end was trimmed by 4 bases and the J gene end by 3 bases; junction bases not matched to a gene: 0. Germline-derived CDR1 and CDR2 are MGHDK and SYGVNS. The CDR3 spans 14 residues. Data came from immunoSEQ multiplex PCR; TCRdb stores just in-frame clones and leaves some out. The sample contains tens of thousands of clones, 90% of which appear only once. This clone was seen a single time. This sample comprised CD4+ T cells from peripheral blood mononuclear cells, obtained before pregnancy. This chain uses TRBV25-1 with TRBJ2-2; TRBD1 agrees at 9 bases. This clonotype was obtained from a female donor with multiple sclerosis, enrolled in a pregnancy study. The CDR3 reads CASSGQGDTGELFF. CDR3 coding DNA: TGTGCCAGCAGTGGACAGGGGGACACCGGGGAGCTGTTTTTT.